What follows are 20 T cell receptor beta chains derived from one specimen sequenced in a study of technical replicates of blood from a handful of donors. Clones were read by immunoSEQ multiplex PCR, and TCRdb kept only the in-frame ones, dropping some. This table has 55,000 to 75,000 clones, 75% to 95% appearing once. Sequencing was carried out using PBMCs. These receptors were taken from a human donor in good health. Some clones in this sample may be carry-over from other donors' samples.

V and J are TRBV2 and TRBJ1-3, with 8 bases fitting TRBD1. With 7 bases clipped from V and 3 bases from J, the junction kept 8 bases outside the gene matches. The V gene's germline CDR1 is SNHLY and CDR2 FYNNEI. The CDR3 has 15 residues. The CDR3 DNA is TGTGCCAGCAAGCGGGCAGGGGGCAATGGAAACACCATATATTTT. It translates to CASKRAGGNGNTIYF.

CDR3 protein: CASSPGQGLGNIQYF. The CDR3, as DNA: TGTGCCAGCAGTCCTGGACAGGGGTTGGGAAACATTCAGTACTTC. This rearrangement joins TRBV6-5 to TRBJ2-4, with 9 nucleotides matching TRBD1. Germline assignment: CDR1 MNHEY and CDR2 SVGAGI. CDR3 length equals 15 residues. After removal of 5 bases from V and 6 bases from J, the junction contained 8 bases not matched to a gene.

The V call is TRBV7-9, the J call TRBJ1-1; TRBD1 might be the D (5 bases). Germline values: CDR1 SEHNR, CDR2 FQNEAQ (reference sequence). Trimming left V 4 bases short and J 2 bases short, with 11 bases between. The CDR3 has 14 amino acids. The CDR3 DNA reads as TGTGCCAGCAGCTCACAGGTCCCCAACACTGAAGCTTTCTTT. It specifies CASSSQVPNTEAFF.

V and J are TRBV7-7 and TRBJ2-1, with a weak D call TRBD1 (6 bases). The V gene lost 6 bases and the J gene lost 0 bases, with 15 bases spanning the gap. The CDR3 totals 16 residues. In germline, CDR1 is SSHAT, CDR2 FNYEAQ (reference sequence). CDR3 residues: CASSTGQLSSYNEQFF. The CDR3 region has the DNA TGTGCCAGCAGTACCGGACAGTTGAGCTCCTACAATGAGCAGTTCTTC.

J is TRBJ1-6 and V is TRBV9, with 10 bases that match TRBD1. This CDR3 spans 16 amino acids. V dropped 3 bases and J dropped 9; count of bases not matched to a gene: 9. CDR1 and CDR2 (germline): SGDLS, YYNGEE. CDR3 nucleotide sequence: TGTGCCAGCAGCGCGGGACAGGGGTTATTGGGTTCACCCCTCCACTTT. Encoded protein: CASSAGQGLLGSPLHF.

A single count supports this clone. The chain recombines TRBV25-1 with TRBJ2-5, with D tentatively TRBD1 (6 bases). Germline V gene sequence: CDR1 MGHDK, CDR2 SYGVNS. CDR3 size: 15 residues. V was clipped by 2 bases and J by 1 base, with 11 bases between them. The CDR3 loop reads CASSEVGTPQETQYF. CDR3 coding DNA: TGTGCCAGCAGTGAAGTAGGGACACCCCAAGAGACCCAGTACTTC.

The rearrangement joins TRBV5-8 to TRBJ2-7; TRBD1 matches 8 bases. Losses at the gene ends were 4 bases for V and 3 bases for J; bases not matched to a gene: 0. This CDR3 comprises 12 residues. Germline V gives CDR1 SGHTS, CDR2 YDEGEE. The DNA of the CDR3 is TGTGCCAGCAGCGACAGGGGCTACGAGCAGTACTTC. Its translation is CASSDRGYEQYF.

The chain employs TRBV30 and TRBJ1-6, with TRBD1 matching 8 bases. The junction had 13 bases not matched to a gene; V was cut back by 4 bases and J by 8 bases. This CDR3 has 16 residues. The germline V gene encodes CDR1 GTSNPN and CDR2 SVGIG (reference sequence). The CDR3 loop reads CAWTRSDRGYYSPLHF. The CDR3 DNA sequence: TGTGCCTGGACGAGGAGTGACAGGGGTTATTATTCACCCCTCCACTTT.

The rearrangement joins TRBV19 to TRBJ2-7, with TRBD1 identical over 9 bases. CDR3 length equals 14 residues. From germline, CDR1 is LNHDA and CDR2 SQIVND (reference sequence). After removal of 4 bases from V and 4 bases from J, the junction contained 5 bases not matched to a gene. The CDR3 DNA reads TGTGCCAGTAGTAGACAGGGGGAGAGGTACGAGCAGTACTTC. It encodes CASSRQGERYEQYF.

The J gene is TRBJ1-5, the V gene TRBV30; D unresolved. Trimming shortened V by 3 bases and J by 4 bases, and 10 bases separated the two germline ends. This CDR3 region has 13 residues. Germline CDR1 GTSNPN, CDR2 SVGIG (reference sequence). The CDR3 sequence is CAWRPNENQPQHF. The CDR3 nucleotides read TGTGCCTGGAGACCGAATGAGAATCAGCCCCAGCATTTT.

The rearrangement uses TRBV7-9 and TRBJ1-2; D is perhaps TRBD1 (6 bases). V was pared by 0 bases and J by 6 bases, with 14 bases between. Germline V gene data show CDR1 as SEHNR and CDR2 as FQNEAQ (reference sequence). The CDR3 sequence is 15 residues long. The CDR3 DNA sequence: TGTGCCAGCAGCTTAGCGACAGGTTTCTCCCATGGCTACACCTTC. Its translation: CASSLATGFSHGYTF. The full variable domain, with the rest looked up from reference TRBV7-9 and TRBJ1-2, is DTGVSQNPRHKITKRGQNVTFRCDPISEHNRLYWYRQTLGQGPEFLTYFQNEAQLEKSRLLSDRFSAERPKGSFSTLEIQRTEQGDSAMYLCASSLATGFSHGYTFGSGTRLTVV.

CDR3 DNA: TGCGCCAGCAGCCGAACAGGGGGGGCTAACTATGGCTACACCTTC. Protein product: CASSRTGGANYGYTF. V usage is TRBV4-3 and J usage is TRBJ1-2, with 8 bases matching TRBD1. The trim removed 4 bases at V and 0 bases at J, leaving 4 bases unmatched. Germline assignment: CDR1 LGHNA and CDR2 YSLEER. The CDR3 is made up of 15 amino acids.

The rearrangement links TRBV4-3 to TRBJ1-5, with D possibly being TRBD1 (6 bases). Trimming shortened V by 0 bases and J by 8 bases, and 17 bases separated the two germline ends. This CDR3 region has 16 residues. The germline V gene encodes CDR1 LGHNA and CDR2 YSLEER. The CDR3 DNA reads as TGCGCCAGCAGCCAAGATTGGGGGCAGGGCAGGGAGCCCCAGCATTTT. Its translation is CASSQDWGQGREPQHF.

The rearrangement joins TRBV6-4 to TRBJ1-5, with D uncertain. The V gene's germline CDR1 is MRHNA and CDR2 SNTAGT. The V end lost 2 bases, the J end lost 7 bases, and 15 bases lay between the germline ends. This CDR3 region has 15 residues. CDR3 amino acids: CASSDRPGDWQPQHF. The DNA of the CDR3 is TGTGCCAGCAGTGACAGGCCCGGAGATTGGCAGCCCCAGCATTTT.

V usage is TRBV7-3 and J usage is TRBJ1-6; no clear D. Trimming removed 5 bases at V and 7 bases at J, with 9 bases between. There are 13 residues in the CDR3. Germline V gene sequence: CDR1 SGHTA, CDR2 FQGTGA. CDR3 nucleotide sequence: TGTGCCAGCAGCGCCCTACAGAATTCACCCCTCCACTTT. Protein product: CASSALQNSPLHF.

J is TRBJ2-2 and V is TRBV7-9; the match to TRBD1 covers 8 bases. The length of the CDR3 is 17 residues. Trimming removed 2 bases from V and 4 bases from J; junction bases left unmatched: 9. CDR1 and CDR2 from the germline V gene are SEHNR and FQNEAQ (reference sequence). CDR3 loop: CASSLSRGQVGTGELFF. The CDR3 DNA follows: TGTGCCAGCAGCTTATCCAGGGGGCAAGTCGGCACCGGGGAGCTGTTTTTT.

The genes are TRBV10-3 and TRBJ1-5, with a possible D match to TRBD1 (6 bases). V was shortened by 3 bases and J by 2 bases, with 17 bases between the two germline ends. The CDR3 is 17 amino acids. Germline CDR1 is ENHRY and CDR2 is SYGVKD. As DNA, the CDR3 is TGTGCCATCAGTGATCCCGAGCGGGGGGCAGGCAATCAGCCCCAGCATTTT. The encoded protein is CAISDPERGAGNQPQHF.

The V and J genes are TRBV4-1 and TRBJ2-3; 7 bases line up with TRBD2. V lost 1 base to trimming and J lost 5 bases; unmatched junction nucleotides: 6. Germline V gene sequence: CDR1 MGHRA, CDR2 YSYEKL. This CDR3 has 15 residues. The CDR3 region has the DNA TGCGCCAGCAGCCAAGTTGGGGTAGCGGGAGATACGCAGTATTTT. This sequence encodes CASSQVGVAGDTQYF.

The chain combines TRBV7-2 with TRBJ2-5, with D perhaps TRBD1 (7 bases). CDR3 size: 15 residues. CDR1 is SGHTA, CDR2 FQGNSA, per germline. Between the trimmed V and J ends, which lost 1 base and 5 bases, there was a span of 14 bases. The CDR3 protein is CASSLGDSRGETQYF. The CDR3 region has the DNA TGTGCCAGCAGCTTAGGGGACAGTCGGGGGGAGACCCAGTACTTC.

The chain recombines TRBV11-2 with TRBJ2-5; D perhaps matches TRBD2 (5 bases). Germline lookup yields CDR1 SGHAT and CDR2 FQNNGV. The CDR3 runs to 14 residues. The germline V and J ends were trimmed by 0 bases and 9 bases, with 14 bases remaining between them. CDR3 DNA sequence: TGTGCCAGCAGCTTAGACGGGCAAATCGGGGCCCAGTACTTC. It specifies CASSLDGQIGAQYF.